This TCR beta chain was identified in a study of PD-L1 blockade in urothelial cancer. Here immunoSEQ multiplex PCR was the method, and the copy in TCRdb shows in-frame clones only, minus some. The sample includes roughly 120,000 clones, approximately 90% of them seen just once. Time point here: peripheral blood 6 weeks after treatment start. This CDR3 comprises 12 residues. Germline V CDR1 and CDR2: MNHNS, SASEGT. Trimming stripped 7 bases from V and 11 bases from J, with 17 bases between. The TCR originated in a man between 60 and 75 years old with urothelial cancer. This specimen was PBMCs, taken around atezolizumab (anti-PD-L1) treatment. The V and J genes are TRBV6-1 and TRBJ1-1; unclear D gene. Here the CDR3 reads CASTLDWGRAFF. The CDR3 DNA sequence: TGTGCCAGCACCCTGGACTGGGGTCGGGCTTTCTTT.